This T cell receptor (beta chain) was obtained from a study of T cell repertoires in cytomegalovirus infection. Study background: CMV infection and matching HLA type were both indicated by public TCR beta signatures. Study results and limitations: Ex vivo, HLA-C-restricted CMV-specific TCR beta clonotypes prevailed over the rest of the response.

TCRdb reprocessed the reads with MiXCR, giving one entry per CDR3 protein. Here the sample spans some 900,000 distinct CDR3 sequences, roughly 33% being singletons. The germline V gene encodes CDR1 SGHVS and CDR2 FNYEAQ. This CDR3 is 17 amino acids long. In regard to this clonotype: No antigen is known for it. The germline gene is not matched at one end of the junction; a read error may be the cause.

This receptor was identified in a human donor in good health (CMV status not recorded). Some clones in this sample may be carry-over from other donors' samples. The sequenced sample was cultured CD8+ T cells from PBMCs, obtained from culture after CMV antigen stimulation. V and J are TRBV7-6 and TRBJ2-2; 9 bases agree with TRBD1. CDR3 sequence reads: CASSIQGARRDTGELFF. The DNA for the CDR3 is TGTGCTAGCAGTATACAGGGGGCTCGGCGAGACACCGGGGAGCTGTTTTTT. The full variable domain, with the rest looked up from reference TRBV7-6 and TRBJ2-2, is GAGVSQSPRYKVTKRGQDVALRCDPISGHVSLYWYRQALGQGPEFLTYFNYEAQQDKSGLPNDRFSAERPEGSISTLTIQRTEQRDSAMYRCASSIQGARRDTGELFFGEGSRLTVL.